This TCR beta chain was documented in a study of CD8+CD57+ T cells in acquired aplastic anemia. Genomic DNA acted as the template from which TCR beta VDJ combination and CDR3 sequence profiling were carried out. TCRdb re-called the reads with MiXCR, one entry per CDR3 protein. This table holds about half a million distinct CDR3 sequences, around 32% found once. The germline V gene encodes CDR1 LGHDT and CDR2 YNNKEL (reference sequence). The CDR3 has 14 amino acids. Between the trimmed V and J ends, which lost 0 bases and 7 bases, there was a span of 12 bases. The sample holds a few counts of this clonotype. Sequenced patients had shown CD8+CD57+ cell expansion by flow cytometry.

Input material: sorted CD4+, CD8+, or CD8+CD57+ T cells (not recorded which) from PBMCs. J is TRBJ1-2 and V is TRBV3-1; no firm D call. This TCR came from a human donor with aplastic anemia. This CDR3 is CASSQEPTALGYTF. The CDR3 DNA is TGTGCCAGCAGCCAAGAACCGACGGCTCTTGGCTACACCTTC.